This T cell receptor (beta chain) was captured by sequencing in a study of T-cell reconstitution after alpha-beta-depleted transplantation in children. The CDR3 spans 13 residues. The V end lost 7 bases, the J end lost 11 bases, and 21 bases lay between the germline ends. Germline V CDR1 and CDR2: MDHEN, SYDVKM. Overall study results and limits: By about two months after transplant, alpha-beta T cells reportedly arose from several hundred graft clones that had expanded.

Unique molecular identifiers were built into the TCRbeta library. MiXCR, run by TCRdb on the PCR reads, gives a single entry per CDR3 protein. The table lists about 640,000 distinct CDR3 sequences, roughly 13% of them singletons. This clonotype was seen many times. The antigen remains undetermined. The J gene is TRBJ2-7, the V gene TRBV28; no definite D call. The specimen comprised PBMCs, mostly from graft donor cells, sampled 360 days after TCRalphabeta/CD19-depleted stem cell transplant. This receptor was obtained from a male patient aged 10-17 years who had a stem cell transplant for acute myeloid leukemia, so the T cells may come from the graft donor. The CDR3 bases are TGTGCCAGCATTACTCCCCCGGACCAGTCGAAGTACTTC. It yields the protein CASITPPDQSKYF.